This T cell receptor beta chain was recorded in a study of T cells after yellow fever vaccination. Study observations and caveats: Within FACS-sorted repertoires, abundant clonotypes contaminating from the bulk population could be present. Secondary responses were weaker yet peaked faster, day 5 versus 15.

Per the germline V gene, CDR1 is LGHNA and CDR2 is YSLEER. V lost 5 bases to trimming and J lost 7 bases, with 15 bases between them. The CDR3 spans 14 residues. Production of TCR cDNA was by 5'RACE template switching, which also added a universal primer site and UMIs. TCRdb re-called the 5' RACE reads through MiXCR, storing one row per CDR3 protein. The sample has roughly 100,000 distinct CDR3 sequences; roughly 9% are singletons. This clonotype was detected only a few times. This sample comprised CD8+ T cells not binding an NS4B(214-222) dextramer, sorted from PBMCs, obtained more than 14 days after the first yellow fever vaccination. This receptor was identified in a man between 18 and 29 years old who received the YFV17D yellow fever vaccine. This chain connects TRBV4-3 to TRBJ2-1; D not certain. CDR3 region: CASSDTQGANEQFF. In DNA form, the CDR3 reads TGCGCCAGCAGCGACACTCAAGGCGCGAATGAGCAGTTCTTC.